These 17 T cell receptor beta chains were all obtained from the same sample, sequenced in a study of control samples from healthy donors and cancer patients. Profiling relied on immunoSEQ multiplex PCR, and the TCRdb table lists in-frame clones only, not all of them. The table includes some 150,000 clones, about 91% detected once. Sequences were obtained from blood. These receptors came from a man aged 25 to 40 in good health.

The chain couples TRBV6-1 to TRBJ1-5; a possible D gene is TRBD1 (5 bases). Trimming pared 4 bases from V and 1 base from J, leaving 17 bases between. This CDR3 has 17 amino acids. CDR1 MNHNS and CDR2 SASEGT come from the germline V gene. The CDR3 reads CASSASGGGASNQPQHF. The CDR3 nucleotides read TGTGCCAGCAGTGCGTCGGGGGGAGGGGCAAGCAATCAGCCCCAGCATTTT.

This chain joins TRBV19 and TRBJ2-2; tentative D call: TRBD1 (6 bases). Germline V lookup: CDR1 LNHDA, CDR2 SQIVND (reference sequence). The germline V and J ends were trimmed by 3 bases and 4 bases, with 12 bases remaining between them. CDR3 length: 15 residues. The CDR3 region is CASSMPNRVTGELFF. The CDR3 bases are TGTGCCAGTAGTATGCCGAACAGGGTCACCGGGGAGCTGTTTTTT.

The V and J genes are TRBV12-5 and TRBJ2-3; 10 bases line up with TRBD1. V gave up 6 bases and J gave up 5 bases; unmatched junction bases: 5. The CDR3 sequence is 14 residues long. Per the germline V gene, CDR1 is LGHNT and CDR2 is FRNRAP. The CDR3 reads CASGPGQGLDTQYF. DNA of the CDR3: TGTGCTAGTGGCCCGGGACAGGGGTTAGATACGCAGTATTTT.

The rearrangement uses TRBV5-1 and TRBJ2-7, with unresolved D. This CDR3 spans 15 amino acids. The V end lost 0 bases, the J end lost 3 bases, and 13 bases lay between the germline ends. Germline V gene lookup returns CDR1 SGHRS and CDR2 YFSETQ. CDR3 region: CASSLDPDPYYEQYF. CDR3 DNA: TGCGCCAGCAGCTTGGACCCCGACCCCTACTACGAGCAGTACTTC.

This rearrangement joins TRBV12-5 to TRBJ1-5; TRBD1 agrees at 10 bases. Germline V gene data show CDR1 as LGHNT and CDR2 as FRNRAP. The CDR3 extends over 15 amino acids. V gave up 5 bases and J gave up 4 bases; unmatched junction bases: 5. CDR3 protein: CASGRSGQGNQPQHF. Written as DNA, the CDR3 is TGTGCTAGTGGTAGATCGGGACAGGGGAATCAGCCCCAGCATTTT.

The J gene is TRBJ1-2, the V gene TRBV7-6, with TRBD1 matching over 8 bases. V dropped 5 bases and J dropped 4; count of bases not matched to a gene: 6. CDR3 length: 14 amino acids. Per germline, CDR1 SGHVS and CDR2 FNYEAQ. For the CDR3, the DNA is TGTGCCAGCAGCCCGACAGGGGAAGGCTATGGCTACACCTTC. Amino acids: CASSPTGEGYGYTF.

This chain uses TRBV5-6 with TRBJ1-6; D remains ambiguous. The CDR3 spans 15 residues. Between the trimmed V and J ends, which lost 4 bases and 9 bases, there was a span of 17 bases. Germline V gene lookup returns CDR1 SGHDT and CDR2 YYEEEE. For the CDR3, the DNA is TGTGCCAGCAGCCCCAGAGTGGAGGCTTTTTCACCCCTCCACTTT. Residues: CASSPRVEAFSPLHF.

The chain couples TRBV3-1 (or the pseudogene TRBV3-2) to TRBJ2-7; the match to TRBD1 covers 7 bases. The CDR3 loop spans 12 amino acids. From germline, CDR1 is LGHDT and CDR2 YNNKEL (reference sequence). With V trimmed by 1 base and J by 12 bases, 6 bases remained unmatched. CDR3 residues: CASSQVMTGLYF. In DNA form, the CDR3 reads TGTGCCAGCAGCCAAGTTATGACAGGGCTGTACTTC.

The rearrangement joins TRBV5-4 to TRBJ1-1, with D unclear. There are 10 residues in the CDR3. V shed 0 bases and J shed 6 bases, with 0 bases lying between them. Germline loops: CDR1 SGHNT, CDR2 YYREEE (reference sequence). This CDR3 is CASSLAEAFF. The DNA for the CDR3 is TGTGCCAGCAGCTTGGCTGAAGCTTTCTTT.

The rearrangement links TRBV19 to TRBJ1-1; D is uncertain. This CDR3 contains 13 residues. V lost 3 bases and J 4 bases, leaving 9 bases between the germline ends. Germline V gives CDR1 LNHDA, CDR2 SQIVND (reference sequence). CDR3 bases: TGTGCCAGTAGTATGGCACTGGGCACTGAAGCTTTCTTT. It encodes CASSMALGTEAFF.

The chain uses TRBV2 and TRBJ1-3; D possibly corresponds to TRBD1 (5 bases). This CDR3 comprises 13 residues. CDR1 and CDR2 (germline): SNHLY, FYNNEI. Trimming removed 7 bases at V and 3 bases at J, with 10 bases between. CDR3 in amino acids: CASNRDLGNTIYF. CDR3 bases: TGTGCCAGCAACCGGGACCTTGGAAACACCATATATTTT.

The V call is TRBV5-1, the J call TRBJ1-4, with 9 bases lining up with TRBD1. Germline V gene data show CDR1 as SGHRS and CDR2 as YFSETQ. V was clipped by 5 bases and J by 5 bases; unmatched bases: 7. This CDR3 has 15 amino acids. The CDR3 loop reads CASREGTGLNEKLFF. The CDR3, as DNA: TGCGCCAGCAGGGAAGGGACAGGGTTGAATGAAAAACTGTTTTTT. Together with reference TRBV5-1 and TRBJ1-4, the CDR3 gives the full variable domain: KAGVTQTPRYLIKTRGQQVTLSCSPISGHRSVSWYQQTPGQGLQFLFEYFSETQRNKGNFPGRFSGRQFSNSRSEMNVSTLELGDSALYLCASREGTGLNEKLFFGSGTQLSVL.

A word on this clone: Germline is not matched at one junction end, which may reflect a read error. The V gene is TRBV25-1, the J gene TRBJ2-3, with D uncertain. CDR1 and CDR2 from the germline V gene are MGHDK and SYGVNS. The CDR3 length is 9 residues. The CDR3 is CASSEAVPF. The CDR3 DNA is TGTGCCAGCAGTGAAGCCGTCCCTTTT. Drawing the rest from reference TRBV25-1 and TRBJ2-3, the complete variable domain is EADIYQTPRYLVIGTGKKITLECSQTMGHDKMYWYQQDPGMELHLIHYSYGVNSTEKGDLSSESTVSRIRTEHFPLTLESARPSHTSQYLCASSEAVPFGPGTRLTVL.

CDR3 nucleotides: TGTGCCAGTAGTATGGGCTATGAAAAACTGTTTTTT. Residues: CASSMGYEKLFF. V and J are TRBV19 and TRBJ1-4; D is unresolved. Deletions cut 3 bases from V and 6 bases from J, with 5 bases between. CDR1 LNHDA and CDR2 SQIVND come from the germline V gene (reference sequence). This CDR3 comprises 12 residues.

The rearrangement links TRBV2 to TRBJ1-2; no definite D call. In germline, CDR1 is SNHLY, CDR2 FYNNEI. V dropped 5 bases and J dropped 7 bases, with 11 bases sitting between them. The CDR3 covers 12 residues. The CDR3 bases are TGTGCCAGCAGTCCAAGGGAGAGTGGCTACACCTTC. Translated: CASSPRESGYTF. Variable domain in full (rest from reference TRBV2 and TRBJ1-2): EPEVTQTPSHQVTQMGQEVILRCVPISNHLYFYWYRQILGQKVEFLVSFYNNEISEKSEIFDDQFSVERPDGSNFTLKIRSTKLEDSAMYFCASSPRESGYTFGSGTRLTVV.

The V gene is TRBV5-1, the J gene TRBJ1-5; D unclear. The germline V and J ends were trimmed by 0 bases and 8 bases, with 12 bases remaining between them. The germline CDR1 and CDR2 sequences are SGHRS and YFSETQ. The CDR3 extends over 14 amino acids. CDR3 sequence (DNA): TGCGCCAGCAGCTTGGCCGGTCTGGTGGAGCCCCAGCATTTT. This translates into CASSLAGLVEPQHF.

The genes are TRBV12-3 or TRBV12-4 and TRBJ1-4; possibly TRBD1 for D (5 bases). Trimming cost V 5 bases and J 8 bases, with 12 bases left between them. The CDR3 contains 13 residues. In DNA form, the CDR3 reads TGTGCCAGCAGTCCCGGGACGGAGGAAAAACTGTTTTTT. Encoded protein: CASSPGTEEKLFF.